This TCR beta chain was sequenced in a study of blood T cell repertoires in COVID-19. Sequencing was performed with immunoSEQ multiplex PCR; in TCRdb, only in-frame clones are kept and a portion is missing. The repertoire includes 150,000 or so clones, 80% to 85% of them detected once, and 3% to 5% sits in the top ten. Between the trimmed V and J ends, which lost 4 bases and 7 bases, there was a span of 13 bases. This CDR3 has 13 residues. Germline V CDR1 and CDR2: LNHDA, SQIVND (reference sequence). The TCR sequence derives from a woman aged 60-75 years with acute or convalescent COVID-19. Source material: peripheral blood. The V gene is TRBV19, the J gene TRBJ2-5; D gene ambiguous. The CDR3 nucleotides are TGTGCCAGTAGTACCCAAAGTTCCGGGACCCAGTACTTC. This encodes CASSTQSSGTQYF.